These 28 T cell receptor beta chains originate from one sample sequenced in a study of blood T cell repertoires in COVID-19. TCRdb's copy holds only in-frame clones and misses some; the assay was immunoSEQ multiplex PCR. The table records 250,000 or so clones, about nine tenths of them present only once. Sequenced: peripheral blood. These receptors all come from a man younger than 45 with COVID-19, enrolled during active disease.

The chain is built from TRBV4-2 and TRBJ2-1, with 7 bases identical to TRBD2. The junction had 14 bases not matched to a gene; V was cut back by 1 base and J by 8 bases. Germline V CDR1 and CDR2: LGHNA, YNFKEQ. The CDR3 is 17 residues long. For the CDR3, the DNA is TGTGCCAGCAGCCAAGTCTTGTGGCGGGGGAGTGTCGATGAGCAGTTCTTC. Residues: CASSQVLWRGSVDEQFF.

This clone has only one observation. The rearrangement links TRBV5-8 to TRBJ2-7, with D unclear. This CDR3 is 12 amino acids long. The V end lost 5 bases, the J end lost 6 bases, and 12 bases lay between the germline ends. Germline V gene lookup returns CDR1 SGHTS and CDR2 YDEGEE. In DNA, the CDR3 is TGTGCCAGCAGGCGAGATACTTCCGAGCAGTACTTC. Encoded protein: CASRRDTSEQYF.

CDR3 nucleotide sequence: TGTGCAAGTCGCTGGGCGATCAGGACAGGGGGCCTTAGTGGTGAAAAACTGTTTTTT. This encodes CASRWAIRTGGLSGEKLFF. The V call is TRBV12-2, the J call TRBJ1-4; the table gives TRBD1 as D, unverified against the DNA. TRBV12-2 is classified as a pseudogene. This CDR3 region has 19 residues.

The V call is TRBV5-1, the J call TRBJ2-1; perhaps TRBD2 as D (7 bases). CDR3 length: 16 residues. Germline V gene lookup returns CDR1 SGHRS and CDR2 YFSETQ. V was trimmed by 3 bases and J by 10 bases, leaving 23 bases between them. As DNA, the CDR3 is TGCGCCAGCAGCTCGATCCGGGGGGCGGGAGTCAGGGAGCAGTTCTTC. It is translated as CASSSIRGAGVREQFF.

CDR3 amino acids: CSASIVRDRGRSYTF. The CDR3 coding sequence is TGCAGTGCTAGTATCGTCCGGGACAGGGGGCGAAGCTACACCTTC. The gene calls are TRBV20-1 and TRBJ1-2; 12 bases agree with TRBD1. CDR1 and CDR2 from the germline V gene are DFQATT and SNEGSKA (reference sequence). The CDR3 is 15 amino acids. With 3 bases clipped from V and 9 bases from J, the junction kept 11 bases outside the gene matches.

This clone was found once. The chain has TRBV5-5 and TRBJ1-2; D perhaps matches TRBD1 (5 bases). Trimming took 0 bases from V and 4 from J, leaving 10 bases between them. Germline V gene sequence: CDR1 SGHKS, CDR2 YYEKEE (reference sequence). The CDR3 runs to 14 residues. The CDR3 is CASSLDRQLYGYTF. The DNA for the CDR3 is TGTGCCAGCAGCTTGGACAGGCAACTCTATGGCTACACCTTC.

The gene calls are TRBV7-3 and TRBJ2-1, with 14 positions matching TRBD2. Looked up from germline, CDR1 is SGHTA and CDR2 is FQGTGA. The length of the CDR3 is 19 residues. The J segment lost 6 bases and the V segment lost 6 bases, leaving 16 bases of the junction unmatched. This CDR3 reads CASSPRTSGRTPSLNEQFF. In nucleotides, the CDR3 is TGTGCCAGCAGTCCCCGGACTAGCGGGAGGACCCCTAGTCTCAATGAGCAGTTCTTC.

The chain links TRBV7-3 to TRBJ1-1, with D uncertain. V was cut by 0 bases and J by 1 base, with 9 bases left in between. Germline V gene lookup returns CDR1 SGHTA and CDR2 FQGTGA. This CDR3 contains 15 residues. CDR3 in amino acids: CASSLTGLTNTEAFF. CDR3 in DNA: TGTGCCAGCAGCTTAACGGGCCTGACGAACACTGAAGCTTTCTTT. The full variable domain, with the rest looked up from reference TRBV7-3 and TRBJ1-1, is GAGVSQTPSNKVTEKGKYVELRCDPISGHTALYWYRQSLGQGPEFLIYFQGTGAADDSGLPNDRFFAVRPEGSVSTLKIQRTERGDSAVYLCASSLTGLTNTEAFFGQGTRLTVV.

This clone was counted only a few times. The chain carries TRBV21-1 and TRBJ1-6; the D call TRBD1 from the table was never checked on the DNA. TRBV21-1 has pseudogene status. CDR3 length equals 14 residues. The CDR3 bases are TGTGCCAGCACGTGGGACAGGGATAATCCACCCCTCCACTTT. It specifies CASTWDRDNPPLHF.

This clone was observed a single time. Written as DNA, the CDR3 is TGTGCCACCAGTGCCCCGACAGGGTCTGGTGTCAGCACCGGGGAGCTGTTTTTT. This gives the protein CATSAPTGSGVSTGELFF. The J gene is TRBJ2-2, the V gene TRBV24-1, with 7 bases matching TRBD1. The CDR3 runs to 18 residues. With V trimmed by 5 bases and J by 4 bases, 15 bases remained unmatched. Germline V gives CDR1 KGHDR, CDR2 SFDVKD.

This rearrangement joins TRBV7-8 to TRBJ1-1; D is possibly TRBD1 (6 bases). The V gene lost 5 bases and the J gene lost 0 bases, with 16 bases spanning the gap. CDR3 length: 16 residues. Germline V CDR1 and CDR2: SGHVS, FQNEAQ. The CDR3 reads CASSHRQALLNTEAFF. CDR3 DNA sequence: TGTGCCAGCAGCCACCGACAGGCCCTGCTGAACACTGAAGCTTTCTTT.

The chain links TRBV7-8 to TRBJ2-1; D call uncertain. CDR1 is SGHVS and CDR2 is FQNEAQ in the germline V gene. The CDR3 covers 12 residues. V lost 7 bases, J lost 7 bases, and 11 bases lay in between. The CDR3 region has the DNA TGTGCCAGCACCTCCCCACTGAATGAGCAGTTCTTC. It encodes CASTSPLNEQFF. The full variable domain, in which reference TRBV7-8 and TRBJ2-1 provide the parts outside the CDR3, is GAGVSQSPRYKVAKRGQDVALRCDPISGHVSLFWYQQALGQGPEFLTYFQNEAQLDKSGLPSDRFFAERPEGSVSTLKIQRTQQEDSAVYLCASTSPLNEQFFGPGTRLTVL.

Here the CDR3 reads CASSSLSGANVLTF. In DNA, the CDR3 is TGTGCCAGCAGCTCCTTATCCGGGGCCAACGTCCTGACTTTC. This sequence joins TRBV7-8 and TRBJ2-6; D gene uncertain. The CDR3 has 14 residues. Trimming cost V 4 bases and J 4 bases, with 8 bases left between them. Germline loops: CDR1 SGHVS, CDR2 FQNEAQ.

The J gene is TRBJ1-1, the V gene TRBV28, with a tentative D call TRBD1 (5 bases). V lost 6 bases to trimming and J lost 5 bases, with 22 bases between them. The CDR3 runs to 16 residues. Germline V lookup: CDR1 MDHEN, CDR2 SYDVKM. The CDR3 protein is CASRPVLPSTVTEAFF. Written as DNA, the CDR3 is TGTGCCAGCAGACCGGTTTTACCCTCGACAGTGACTGAAGCTTTCTTT.

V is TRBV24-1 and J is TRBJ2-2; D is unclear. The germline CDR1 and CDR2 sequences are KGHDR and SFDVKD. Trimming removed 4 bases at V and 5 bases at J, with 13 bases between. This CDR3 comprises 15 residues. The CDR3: CATSDPITTTGELFF. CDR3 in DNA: TGTGCCACCAGTGACCCCATTACGACAACCGGGGAGCTGTTTTTT.

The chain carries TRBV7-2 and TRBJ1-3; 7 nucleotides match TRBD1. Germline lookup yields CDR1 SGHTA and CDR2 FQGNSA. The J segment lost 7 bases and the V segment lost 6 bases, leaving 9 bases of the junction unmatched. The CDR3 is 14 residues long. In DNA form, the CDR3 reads TGTGCCAGCAGGTCGACAGGGTTCGGTAACACCATATATTTT. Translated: CASRSTGFGNTIYF.

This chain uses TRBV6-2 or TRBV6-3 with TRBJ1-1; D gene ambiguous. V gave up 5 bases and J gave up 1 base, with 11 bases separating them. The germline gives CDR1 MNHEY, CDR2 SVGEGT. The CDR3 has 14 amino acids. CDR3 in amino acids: CASSKTSGNTEAFF. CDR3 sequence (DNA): TGTGCCAGCAGTAAAACCTCAGGGAACACTGAAGCTTTCTTT.

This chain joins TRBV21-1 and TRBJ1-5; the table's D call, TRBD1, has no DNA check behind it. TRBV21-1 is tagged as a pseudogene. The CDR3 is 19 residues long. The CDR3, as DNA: TGTGCCAGCAGCCCCCGCACTCGCGACAGGTCGCAAAGCAATCAGCCCCAGCATTTT. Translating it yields CASSPRTRDRSQSNQPQHF.

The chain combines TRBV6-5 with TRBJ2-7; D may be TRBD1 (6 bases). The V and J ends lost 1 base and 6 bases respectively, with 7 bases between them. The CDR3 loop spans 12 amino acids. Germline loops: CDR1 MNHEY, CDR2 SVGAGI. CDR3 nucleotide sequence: TGTGCCAGCAGTTACTTCAGGGGCGAGCAGTACTTC. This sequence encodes CASSYFRGEQYF.

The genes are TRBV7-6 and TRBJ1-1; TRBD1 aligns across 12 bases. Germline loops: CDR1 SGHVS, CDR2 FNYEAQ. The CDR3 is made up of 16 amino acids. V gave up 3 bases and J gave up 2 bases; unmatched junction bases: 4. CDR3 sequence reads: CASSLGQGALNTEAFF. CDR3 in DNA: TGTGCCAGCAGCTTGGGACAGGGGGCGCTTAACACTGAAGCTTTCTTT.

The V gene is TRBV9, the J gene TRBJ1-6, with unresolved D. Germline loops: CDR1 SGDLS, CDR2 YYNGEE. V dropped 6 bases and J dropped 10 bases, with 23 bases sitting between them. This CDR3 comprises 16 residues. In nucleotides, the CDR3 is TGTGCCAGCACCCAACGAGGAGAGGACTTAAGGTCACCCCTCCACTTT. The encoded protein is CASTQRGEDLRSPLHF.

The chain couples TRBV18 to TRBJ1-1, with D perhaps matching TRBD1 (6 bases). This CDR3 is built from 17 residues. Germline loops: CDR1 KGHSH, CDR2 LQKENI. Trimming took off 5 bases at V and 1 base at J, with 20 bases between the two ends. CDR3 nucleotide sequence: TGTGCCAGCTCAGCAAAAGGAGGAGGACAGACGAACACTGAAGCTTTCTTT. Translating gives CASSAKGGGQTNTEAFF.

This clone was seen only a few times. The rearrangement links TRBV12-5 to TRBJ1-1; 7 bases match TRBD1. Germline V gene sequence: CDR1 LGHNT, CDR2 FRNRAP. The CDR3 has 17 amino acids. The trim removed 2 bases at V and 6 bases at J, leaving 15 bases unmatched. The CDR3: CASGLSRSSGTEPEAFF. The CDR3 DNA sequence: TGTGCTAGTGGTTTGTCCCGCTCCTCCGGGACAGAGCCTGAAGCTTTCTTT.

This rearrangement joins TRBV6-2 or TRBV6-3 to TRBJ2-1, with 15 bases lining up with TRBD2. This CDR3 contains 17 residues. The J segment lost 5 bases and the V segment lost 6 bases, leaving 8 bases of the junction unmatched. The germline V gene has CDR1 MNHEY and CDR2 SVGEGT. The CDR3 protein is CASSLRTSGGANNEQFF. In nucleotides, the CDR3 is TGTGCCAGCAGCCTTCGGACTAGCGGGGGGGCCAACAATGAGCAGTTCTTC.

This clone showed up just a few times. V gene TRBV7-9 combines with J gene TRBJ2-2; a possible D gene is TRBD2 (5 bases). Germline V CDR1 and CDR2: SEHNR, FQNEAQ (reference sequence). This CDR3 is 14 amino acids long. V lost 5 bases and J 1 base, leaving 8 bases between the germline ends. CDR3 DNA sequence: TGTGCCAGCAGCCCGGACTGGAACACCGGGGAGCTGTTTTTT. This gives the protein CASSPDWNTGELFF.

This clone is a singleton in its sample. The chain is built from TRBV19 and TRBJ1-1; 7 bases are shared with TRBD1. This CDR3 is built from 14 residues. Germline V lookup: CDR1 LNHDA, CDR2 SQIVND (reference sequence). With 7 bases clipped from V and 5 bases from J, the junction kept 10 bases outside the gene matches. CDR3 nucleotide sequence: TGTGCCAGTACCCTGGACAGGCGAGGGACTGAAGCTTTCTTT. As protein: CASTLDRRGTEAFF.

The CDR3 nucleotides are TGCAGTGCTAGTGAAGGGGGCGATAATGGCTACACCTTC. Translation: CSASEGGDNGYTF. The chain is built from TRBV20-1 and TRBJ1-2; 7 bases align to TRBD1. Germline V gene data show CDR1 as DFQATT and CDR2 as SNEGSKA (reference sequence). This CDR3 is built from 13 residues. V lost 3 bases, J lost 6 bases, and 7 bases stayed unmatched.

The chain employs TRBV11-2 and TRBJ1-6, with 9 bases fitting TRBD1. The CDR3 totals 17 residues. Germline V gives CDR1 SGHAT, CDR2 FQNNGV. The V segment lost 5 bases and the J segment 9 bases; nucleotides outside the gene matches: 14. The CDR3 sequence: CASSPILGQGVVSPLHF. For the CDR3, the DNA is TGTGCCAGCAGCCCAATCCTGGGACAGGGAGTGGTTTCACCCCTCCACTTT.